This TCR beta chain emerged from a study of T cell clonality in common variable immunodeficiency. Study-wide points: CVID subjects had higher TCRbeta clonality than healthy controls, most marked in about a third.

Sequencing was performed with immunoSEQ multiplex PCR; in TCRdb, only in-frame clones are kept and a portion is missing. The sample yields 25,000 to 35,000 clones, without any singletons. This clone showed up many times. Antigen specificity is unknown. Sequenced sample: peripheral blood mononuclear cells. The TCR sequence derives from a person aged 18 to 75 in good health.

The sequenced part of the CDR3 DNA is TGTGCCAGCAGTTATCAGGGGGCAGGTGAG. Its protein product is CASSYQGAGE. The whole CDR3 protein is CASSYQGAGEQFF. V usage is TRBV27 and J usage is TRBJ2-1; 8 bases are a match to TRBD1. The CDR3 goes on 3 residues after the read ends, and that part is filled in from the germline J gene. Germline CDR1 is MNHEY and CDR2 is SMNVEV (reference sequence). Trimming cost V 4 bases and J 9 bases; bases outside gene matches: 5. The CDR3 length is 13 residues.